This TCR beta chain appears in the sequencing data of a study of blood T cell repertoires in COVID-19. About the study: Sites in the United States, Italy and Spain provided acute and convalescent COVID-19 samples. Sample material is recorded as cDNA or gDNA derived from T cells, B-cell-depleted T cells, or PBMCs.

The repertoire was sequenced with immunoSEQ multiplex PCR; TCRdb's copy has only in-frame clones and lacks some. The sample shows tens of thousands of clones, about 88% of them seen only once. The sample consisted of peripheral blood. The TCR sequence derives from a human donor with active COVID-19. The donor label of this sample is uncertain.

For the CDR3, the DNA is TGTGCCAGCAGTTACTCGCAGACAACGAACACCGGGGAGCTGTTTTTT. Protein sequence: CASSYSQTTNTGELFF. V usage is TRBV6-5 and J usage is TRBJ2-2; D call uncertain. V shed 0 bases and J shed 0 bases, with 8 bases lying between them. This CDR3 has 16 amino acids. From germline, CDR1 is MNHEY and CDR2 SVGAGI.